Following are 14 T cell receptor beta chains from one sample sequenced in a study of blood T cell repertoires in COVID-19. TCRdb's table, derived via immunoSEQ multiplex PCR, lists solely in-frame clones and lacks some. The table includes some 250,000 clones, around 80% detected once. The specimen was peripheral blood. The receptors were sampled from a man aged 60 to 75 with acute or convalescent COVID-19.

The genes are TRBV6-5 and TRBJ2-7; 9 positions agree with TRBD1. The CDR3 spans 15 residues. V was pared by 6 bases and J by 4 bases, with 10 bases of the junction left unmatched. In germline, CDR1 is MNHEY, CDR2 SVGAGI. The CDR3 region has the DNA TGTGCCAGCAGGGCCGGGACAGGGTACCTGTACGAGCAGTACTTC. Translation: CASRAGTGYLYEQYF.

The gene calls are TRBV2 and TRBJ1-5; 7 bases align to TRBD1. The CDR3 is 15 residues long. With V trimmed by 0 bases and J by 5 bases, 4 bases remained unmatched. The V gene's germline CDR1 is SNHLY and CDR2 FYNNEI. CDR3 region: CASSEAWDSHQPQHF. DNA for the CDR3: TGTGCCAGCAGTGAAGCGTGGGACAGCCATCAGCCCCAGCATTTT.

The chain combines TRBV6-5 with TRBJ1-6; D gene ambiguous. Germline V gives CDR1 MNHEY, CDR2 SVGAGI. The V end was cut by 2 bases, the J end by 8 bases, with 13 bases between. The CDR3 is 15 residues long. The CDR3 sequence: CASSYEPDSYSPLHF. In DNA form, the CDR3 reads TGTGCCAGCAGTTACGAGCCGGACTCTTATTCACCCCTCCACTTT.

V usage is TRBV9 and J usage is TRBJ2-4, with 9 bases fitting TRBD1. Germline V gene lookup returns CDR1 SGDLS and CDR2 YYNGEE. The ends lost 3 bases at V and 2 bases at J; junction bases unmatched: 9. The CDR3 has 17 residues. The DNA for the CDR3 is TGTGCCAGCAGCGCCGGGGGGACAGGGTGGTCCAAAAACATTCAGTACTTC. Translating gives CASSAGGTGWSKNIQYF.

V usage is TRBV10-2 and J usage is TRBJ2-2, with TRBD2 as a possible D gene (6 bases). The CDR3 runs 16 residues. The ends were cut back, 6 bases at V and 2 bases at J, with 16 bases in the middle. Germline CDR1 WSHSY, CDR2 SAAADI. CDR3 region: CASRVGTYLNTGELFF. The CDR3 nucleotides read TGCGCCAGCAGGGTAGGGACTTACCTAAACACCGGGGAGCTGTTTTTT.

This clone was seen once. The chain is built from TRBV29-1 and TRBJ2-7; 8 bases are shared with TRBD1. Germline V gene data show CDR1 as SQVTM and CDR2 as ANQGSEA. Germline trimming cut 5 bases from V and 6 bases from J; bases unmatched to any gene: 9. The CDR3 is made up of 13 amino acids. The CDR3 DNA reads TGCAGCGTTTGGGACAGGCAGGCGGGCGAGCAGTACTTC. As protein: CSVWDRQAGEQYF.

The rearrangement links TRBV4-2 to TRBJ1-1; D is unclear. V was pared by 1 base and J by 6 bases, with 18 bases between. Germline loops: CDR1 LGHNA, CDR2 YNFKEQ. This CDR3 comprises 16 residues. This chain's CDR3 is CASSQGYAGSNSEAFF. The CDR3 nucleotides are TGTGCCAGCAGCCAAGGATATGCGGGAAGTAACTCTGAAGCTTTCTTT.

The J gene is TRBJ2-4, the V gene TRBV19, with TRBD2 matching 10 bases. CDR1 and CDR2 (germline): LNHDA, SQIVND (reference sequence). The CDR3 has 14 residues. After removal of 3 bases from V and 6 bases from J, the junction contained 2 bases not matched to a gene. In nucleotides, the CDR3 is TGTGCCAGTAGTATGGCTAGCGGGAGAAACATTCAGTACTTC. Translating it yields CASSMASGRNIQYF.

This clone was observed once. The V and J genes are TRBV21-1 and TRBJ2-7; TRBD2 is the table's D call and was not checked against the DNA. TRBV21-1 is deemed a pseudogene. The CDR3 extends over 19 amino acids. The CDR3: CASLSIFGLAGVPLYEQYF. The CDR3 DNA reads as TGTGCCAGCCTCTCAATCTTTGGACTAGCGGGGGTACCCCTCTACGAGCAGTACTTC.

This clone was recorded once. The CDR3 DNA is TGTGCCAGCAGCCCTTTCAAAATACTCGGAGCCAACTATGGCTACACCTTC. Its translation: CASSPFKILGANYGYTF. This sequence joins TRBV9 and TRBJ1-2; D ambiguous. Per germline, CDR1 SGDLS and CDR2 YYNGEE. V was trimmed by 4 bases and J by 2 bases, leaving 21 bases between them. This CDR3 has 17 residues.

The J gene is TRBJ2-4, the V gene TRBV20-1; TRBD1 is a possible D gene (5 bases). The CDR3 spans 10 residues. V lost 6 bases and J 9 bases, leaving 9 bases between the germline ends. Germline CDR1 is DFQATT and CDR2 is SNEGSKA (reference sequence). In nucleotides, the CDR3 is TGCAGTGCATTGCAGGGCATTCAGTACTTC. Its protein is CSALQGIQYF.

This chain joins TRBV18 and TRBJ2-2, with D possibly matching TRBD1 (5 bases). CDR3 length: 16 amino acids. Germline assignment: CDR1 KGHSH and CDR2 LQKENI. Trimming took 0 bases from V and 1 from J, leaving 9 bases between them. CDR3 residues: CASSPPLGENTGELFF. Written as DNA, the CDR3 is TGTGCCAGCTCACCACCGTTAGGGGAGAACACCGGGGAGCTGTTTTTT.

This chain links TRBV10-2 with TRBJ1-2, with 8 bases aligning to TRBD1. There are 14 residues in the CDR3. The trim removed 2 bases at V and 3 bases at J, leaving 2 bases unmatched. Germline lookup yields CDR1 WSHSY and CDR2 SAAADI. CDR3 nucleotide sequence: TGCGCCAGCAGTGAGAGACAGGGGTACTATGGCTACACCTTC. It encodes CASSERQGYYGYTF.

This clone was seen only once. V usage is TRBV7-2 and J usage is TRBJ2-5; D possibly corresponds to TRBD1 (5 bases). Per the germline V gene, CDR1 is SGHTA and CDR2 is FQGNSA. V lost 0 bases, J lost 2 bases, and 10 bases lay in between. The CDR3 contains 15 residues. CDR3 in DNA: TGTGCCAGCAGCTTAGCGGACAACACTCAAGAGACCCAGTACTTC. Translation: CASSLADNTQETQYF.